Following are 22 T cell receptor beta chains from one sample sequenced in a study of neoadjuvant anti-PD-1 for oral cavity cancer. The table came from immunoSEQ multiplex PCR; TCRdb's copy has only in-frame clones and leaves some out. The table includes 15,000 or so clones, 50% to 65% detected once. Here the sequenced sample was PBMCs, taken before nivolumab (anti-PD-1) treatment. The receptor source for this set is a person between 35 and 79 years old with oral cavity squamous cell carcinoma.

This clone was observed a few times. This chain joins TRBV7-9 and TRBJ2-1; tentative D call: TRBD2 (5 bases). Looked up from germline, CDR1 is SEHNR and CDR2 is FQNEAQ (reference sequence). The CDR3 has 17 amino acids. V gave up 1 base and J gave up 3 bases, with 16 bases separating them. The CDR3 loop is CASSLEIMAGGYNEQFF. The CDR3 coding sequence is TGTGCCAGCAGCTTAGAGATTATGGCGGGCGGCTACAATGAGCAGTTCTTC.

The chain combines TRBV5-1 with TRBJ2-7; 7 bases line up with TRBD1. Losses at the gene ends were 4 bases for V and 3 bases for J; bases not matched to a gene: 7. The CDR3 is 14 residues long. CDR1 is SGHRS, CDR2 YFSETQ, per germline. The CDR3 sequence is CASSIGTVFYEQYF. For the CDR3, the DNA is TGCGCCAGCAGCATCGGGACAGTTTTCTACGAGCAGTACTTC.

This chain connects TRBV29-1 to TRBJ2-7; D gene unclear. From germline, CDR1 is SQVTM and CDR2 ANQGSEA. V was pared by 2 bases and J by 0 bases, with 11 bases between. CDR3 length equals 14 residues. This CDR3 reads CSVELIGSSYEQYF. The CDR3 coding sequence is TGCAGCGTTGAATTGATCGGCAGCTCCTACGAGCAGTACTTC.

The rearrangement uses TRBV2 and TRBJ1-2, with D possibly matching TRBD1 (6 bases). The germline V gene encodes CDR1 SNHLY and CDR2 FYNNEI. The CDR3 sequence is 14 residues long. Trimming took 6 bases from V and 7 from J, leaving 18 bases between them. The CDR3 coding sequence is TGTGCCAGCAGGAGGGGGGCAGTTCGTGGTGGCTACACCTTC. Residues: CASRRGAVRGGYTF.

The rearrangement uses TRBV6-1 and TRBJ1-1; D remains ambiguous. Germline V gives CDR1 MNHNS, CDR2 SASEGT. CDR3 length equals 14 residues. The V gene lost 3 bases and the J gene lost 0 bases, with 8 bases spanning the gap. The CDR3 nucleotides are TGTGCCAGCAGTGATCCGGGCATGAACACTGAAGCTTTCTTT. It is translated as CASSDPGMNTEAFF.

This clone was detected only a few times. This chain links TRBV5-1 with TRBJ2-4, with 7 bases identical to TRBD2. Germline CDR1 reads SGHRS; CDR2 reads YFSETQ. The CDR3 loop spans 14 amino acids. V trimming: 5 bases; J trimming: 8 bases; junction bases outside the gene matches: 10. The CDR3 nucleotides read TGCGCCAGCAGAGCCGTCGGGGGGATCGACATTCAGTACTTC. It encodes CASRAVGGIDIQYF.

The CDR3 loop is CASSPQLYSGNTIYF. The CDR3 DNA sequence: TGTGCCAGCAGCCCACAGCTCTACTCTGGAAACACCATATATTTT. The chain links TRBV11-2 to TRBJ1-3; D is unclear. With 5 bases removed from V and 0 bases from J, the gap between germline ends came to 11 bases. The germline gives CDR1 SGHAT, CDR2 FQNNGV. This CDR3 has 15 residues.

The chain has TRBV4-1 and TRBJ1-1, with D possibly being TRBD1 (5 bases). This CDR3 contains 16 residues. Trimming removed 5 bases from V and 5 bases from J, with 21 bases in between. Germline assignment: CDR1 MGHRA and CDR2 YSYEKL. CDR3 DNA: TGCGCCAGCAGCAATGAGAGGGGTATAGGGCAGACTGAAGCTTTCTTT. Protein sequence: CASSNERGIGQTEAFF.

This chain connects TRBV27 to TRBJ2-3; possibly TRBD2 for D (5 bases). The germline V and J ends were trimmed by 0 bases and 4 bases, with 14 bases remaining between them. The CDR3 has 16 amino acids. CDR1 and CDR2 (germline): MNHEY, SMNVEV (reference sequence). CDR3 loop: CASSLSSVFGADTQYF. CDR3 DNA: TGTGCCAGCAGTTTATCCAGCGTATTCGGGGCAGATACGCAGTATTTT.

This chain links TRBV15 with TRBJ1-1, with D uncertain. The germline CDR1 and CDR2 sequences are LNHNV and YYDKDF (reference sequence). The V end was cut by 0 bases, the J end by 4 bases, with 6 bases between. The CDR3 is 13 amino acids. In DNA form, the CDR3 reads TGTGCCACCAGCAGAGATGTGAGCACTGAAGCTTTCTTT. It encodes CATSRDVSTEAFF.

This clone was observed once. The chain has TRBV29-1 and TRBJ2-1; 9 positions match TRBD1. Germline-derived CDR1 and CDR2 are SQVTM and ANQGSEA. V trimming: 2 bases; J trimming: 2 bases; junction bases outside the gene matches: 1. This CDR3 is built from 14 residues. The CDR3 sequence: CSVETGGAYNEQFF. The CDR3 nucleotides are TGCAGCGTTGAAACAGGGGGCGCCTACAATGAGCAGTTCTTC.

The CDR3 DNA follows: TGTGCCAGCAGTGAAGGACCAGGGAACTATGGCTACACCTTC. Protein sequence: CASSEGPGNYGYTF. The J gene is TRBJ1-2, the V gene TRBV6-1, with a possible D match to TRBD1 (5 bases). CDR1 is MNHNS, CDR2 SASEGT, per germline. This CDR3 region has 14 residues. Trimming left V 1 base short and J 2 bases short, with 8 bases between.

The chain uses TRBV5-1 and TRBJ2-2, with no clear D. Trimming left V 6 bases short and J 7 bases short, with 13 bases between. Germline assignment: CDR1 SGHRS and CDR2 YFSETQ. The CDR3 has 13 residues. The CDR3 bases are TGCGCCAGCATGCAAGCGAATAACGGGGAGCTGTTTTTT. Protein product: CASMQANNGELFF. The full variable domain, in which reference TRBV5-1 and TRBJ2-2 provide the parts outside the CDR3, is KAGVTQTPRYLIKTRGQQVTLSCSPISGHRSVSWYQQTPGQGLQFLFEYFSETQRNKGNFPGRFSGRQFSNSRSEMNVSTLELGDSALYLCASMQANNGELFFGEGSRLTVL.

The chain employs TRBV7-9 and TRBJ2-2; 8 bases map to TRBD2. Losses at the gene ends were 2 bases for V and 1 base for J; bases not matched to a gene: 6. This CDR3 has 17 residues. The germline V gene has CDR1 SEHNR and CDR2 FQNEAQ (reference sequence). The chain's CDR3 is CASSLLSLAGNTGELFF. DNA of the CDR3: TGTGCCAGCAGCTTACTAAGCCTAGCGGGGAACACCGGGGAGCTGTTTTTT.

The chain joins TRBV6-1 to TRBJ2-5, with TRBD2 identical over 12 bases. V trimming: 2 bases; J trimming: 1 base; junction bases outside the gene matches: 2. CDR1 is MNHNS and CDR2 is SASEGT in the germline V gene. This CDR3 has 16 residues. The CDR3 here is CASSERLAGVQETQYF. The CDR3, as DNA: TGTGCCAGCAGTGAAAGACTAGCGGGGGTCCAAGAGACCCAGTACTTC.

The chain couples TRBV4-2 to TRBJ2-7; 10 bases line up with TRBD2. The CDR3 has 17 amino acids. Trimming at V came to 0 bases and at J to 3 bases, leaving 8 bases not matched to a gene. Germline CDR1 reads LGHNA; CDR2 reads YNFKEQ. The CDR3 DNA reads TGTGCCAGCAGCCAAGAGGAGGGAACTAGCGGGATCTACGAGCAGTACTTC. It is translated as CASSQEEGTSGIYEQYF.

The chain uses TRBV5-4 and TRBJ2-1; 11 bases fit TRBD1. Germline lookup yields CDR1 SGHNT and CDR2 YYREEE (reference sequence). The ends lost 3 bases at V and 2 bases at J; junction bases unmatched: 10. This CDR3 is built from 18 residues. The CDR3 spells CASSSPGTGGSTYNEQFF. In nucleotides, the CDR3 is TGTGCCAGCAGCTCACCCGGGACAGGGGGTTCTACCTACAATGAGCAGTTCTTC.

The chain has TRBV18 and TRBJ1-1; D is unclear. The CDR3 contains 15 residues. Germline V gene sequence: CDR1 KGHSH, CDR2 LQKENI. V lost 1 base and J 2 bases, leaving 11 bases between the germline ends. This chain's CDR3 is CASSPLPSLNTEAFF. CDR3 sequence (DNA): TGTGCCAGCTCACCACTCCCCAGTTTAAACACTGAAGCTTTCTTT.

This clone was counted a few times. The chain carries TRBV19 and TRBJ1-5; 11 nucleotides align to TRBD1. V shed 3 bases and J 11 bases; nucleotides not matched to a gene: 9. Germline CDR1 reads LNHDA; CDR2 reads SQIVND (reference sequence). The CDR3 is 15 residues long. The CDR3 bases are TGTGCCAGTAGTATTTGGGGACAGGGGGAAGGGGCCCAGCATTTT. Its protein is CASSIWGQGEGAQHF.

J is TRBJ1-4 and V is TRBV11-2; D remains ambiguous. V gave up 1 base and J gave up 2 bases, with 8 bases separating them. The germline CDR1 and CDR2 sequences are SGHAT and FQNNGV. CDR3 length equals 15 residues. The CDR3 protein is CASSLGAGTNEKLFF. The CDR3 DNA follows: TGTGCCAGCAGCTTAGGGGCAGGCACTAATGAAAAACTGTTTTTT.

V is TRBV4-1 and J is TRBJ2-1, with TRBD2 identical over 12 bases. Germline trimming cut 3 bases from V and 7 bases from J; bases unmatched to any gene: 7. Looked up from germline, CDR1 is MGHRA and CDR2 is YSYEKL. The CDR3 is 16 amino acids. The CDR3 protein is CASSHLAGGARNEQFF. CDR3 DNA: TGCGCCAGCAGCCATCTAGCGGGAGGGGCCAGGAATGAGCAGTTCTTC.

This clone was observed a single time. The V gene is TRBV7-2, the J gene TRBJ2-1; no definite D call. Trimming pared 5 bases from V and 0 bases from J, leaving 11 bases between. The CDR3 sequence is 15 residues long. CDR1 SGHTA and CDR2 FQGNSA come from the germline V gene. The CDR3 bases are TGTGCCAGCAGCCTCGAAAGGGCCTCCTACAATGAGCAGTTCTTC. Its translation: CASSLERASYNEQFF.